This T cell receptor (beta chain) is from a study of OX40 agonist ivuxolimab in advanced cancers. Regarding the research as a whole: Ivuxolimab, which targeted the costimulatory receptor OX40 (CD134), was an agonistic, fully human IgG2 monoclonal antibody. The monotherapy dose-escalation portion (N of about 50 patients) of the phase I ivuxolimab trial is reported in the paper. Intravenous ivuxolimab was administered to patients every 2 weeks at six dose levels: 0.01, 0.1, 0.3, 1.5, 3 and 10 mg/kg. Three dose-escalation patients achieved partial responses, one with hepatocellular carcinoma and two with cutaneous melanoma. A male proportion of almost 85% and a mean age of around 60 years, ranging from about 20 to 79, were recorded for the dose-escalation cohort. Peripheral TCRbeta sequencing was intended to test whether TCR sequence diversity was altered and clonal T-cell expansion was caused by ivuxolimab. Of the approximately 50 dose-escalation patients, hepatocellular carcinoma was present in around 19, melanoma in some 15, renal cell carcinoma in 9 and head and neck cancer in 9. Patients were allowed to have had prior anti-PD-1, anti-PD-L1 or anti-CTLA-4 therapy, and 40% of the dose-escalation patients had previously received checkpoint inhibitors.

A remark on this clone: Its antigen remains undetermined. No much larger clonotype is one base removed from it; base qualities were not supplied.

To sequence the TCRbeta CDR3 region, genomic DNA was isolated from the sorted cells. The immunoSEQ Assay was used for sequencing of TCRbeta CDR3 regions. TCRdb holds this immuneACCESS table with in-frame rearrangements only. Some clones are missing; in checked studies, unresolved V genes explain under half, and the rest has no known cause. Present in this sample are about 90,000 clones, approximately 91% of which were seen just once. In total, the top ten clones hold about 0.3% of the sample. The trial excluded patients who had a history of autoimmune disease or were on systemic immunosuppression. Peripheral blood for TCR sequencing was collected from all dose cohorts at baseline, on cycle 4 day 1, and on cycle 7 day 1. Samples came from an open-label, multicenter, first-in-human phase I dose-escalation trial of ivuxolimab. Adults with locally advanced or metastatic melanoma, renal cell, hepatocellular, or head and neck squamous cell carcinoma were enrolled in the trial. Before TCR sequencing, CD4+ and CD8+ T cells were separately sorted from peripheral blood.

CDR1 and CDR2 are drawn from the germline V gene: SGHRS, YFSETQ. The CDR3 holds 14 amino acids from the cysteine to the phenylalanine. Left in the record is the CDR3 DNA by itself, 42 bases read in frame from the first base. V was cut back by 0 bases and J by 7 bases, leaving a gap of 10 bases between them. Broader findings and caveats from the paper: After ivuxolimab, expanded clones were on average more numerous among CD8+ T cells than among CD4+ T cells. Low levels of normalized T-cell clonal expansion were also seen in some patients who did not respond. At doses of 0.1 to 3.0 mg/kg, clonal expansion of both CD4+ and CD8+ T cells in blood was seen between baseline and week 6. The antigen specificity of the peripheral T cells that underwent clonal expansion was not determined. In the 0.1-3.0 mg/kg groups, partial responders were among the patients with the lowest normalized peripheral clonal expansion, particularly in CD8+ T cells.

The sample here was CD4+ or CD8+ T cells sorted from blood, taken in a trial of the OX40 agonist ivuxolimab. This clonotype was sampled from an adult with an advanced solid tumor such as melanoma, head and neck, liver or kidney cancer. The chain links TRBV5-1 with TRBJ2-2, with the D gene too uncertain to name. The nucleotides read TGCGCCAGCAGCTTGGTATCCATTAACGGGGAGCTGTTTTTT. Its protein product is CASSLVSINGELFF.